This passage covers 3 T cell receptor beta chains from one sample sequenced in a study of blood T cell repertoires in COVID-19. The method was immunoSEQ multiplex PCR; TCRdb's version includes in-frame clones alone and lacks a portion of them. The table lists over 200,000 clones, about 88% of them singletons. Specimen: peripheral blood. The origin of the receptors is a middle-aged woman with acute or convalescent COVID-19.

The chain links TRBV10-2 to TRBJ2-2, with a weak D call TRBD1 (5 bases). The CDR3 covers 15 residues. Trimming pared 7 bases from V and 2 bases from J, leaving 14 bases between. Germline V CDR1 and CDR2: WSHSY, SAAADI. CDR3 nucleotides: TGCGCCAGCATTAGGTGGGGCAACAACACCGGGGAGCTGTTTTTT. It codes for CASIRWGNNTGELFF.

The V and J genes are TRBV3-1 (or the pseudogene TRBV3-2) and TRBJ1-4; D remains ambiguous. V shed 4 bases and J shed 8 bases, with 11 bases lying between them. This CDR3 contains 13 residues. Germline CDR1 and CDR2: LGHDT and YNNKEL (reference sequence). CDR3 nucleotides: TGTGCCAGCAGCCCAGCGTCGTGGGAAAAACTGTTTTTT. It is translated as CASSPASWEKLFF.

The gene calls are TRBV24-1 and TRBJ1-2; D is uncertain. V shed 4 bases and J shed 4 bases, with 12 bases lying between them. CDR3 length: 14 amino acids. Germline V lookup: CDR1 KGHDR, CDR2 SFDVKD. This chain's CDR3 is CATSDASGFYGYTF. The CDR3, as DNA: TGTGCCACCAGTGACGCCTCGGGGTTCTATGGCTACACCTTC.